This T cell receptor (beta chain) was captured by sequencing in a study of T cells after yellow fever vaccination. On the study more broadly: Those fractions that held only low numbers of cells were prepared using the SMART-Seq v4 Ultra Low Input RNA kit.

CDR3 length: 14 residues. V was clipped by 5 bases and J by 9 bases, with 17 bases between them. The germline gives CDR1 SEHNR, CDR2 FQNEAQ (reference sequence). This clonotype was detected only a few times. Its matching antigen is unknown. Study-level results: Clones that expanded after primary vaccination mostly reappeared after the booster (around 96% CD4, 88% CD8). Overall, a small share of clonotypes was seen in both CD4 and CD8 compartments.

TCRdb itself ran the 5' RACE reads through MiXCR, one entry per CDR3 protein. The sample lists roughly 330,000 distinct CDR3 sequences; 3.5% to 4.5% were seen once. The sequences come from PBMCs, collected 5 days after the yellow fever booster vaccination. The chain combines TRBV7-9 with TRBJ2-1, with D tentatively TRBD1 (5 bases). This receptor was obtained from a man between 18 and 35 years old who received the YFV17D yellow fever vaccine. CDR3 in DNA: TGTGCCAGCAGCACAGGACCTATGGTGGGTGAGCAGTTCTTC. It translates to CASSTGPMVGEQFF.